Listed below are T cell receptor beta chains from one sample, sequenced in a study of early T cells in non-severe SARS-CoV-2 infection. Each CDR3 protein is one row after TCRdb ran MiXCR on the 5' RACE reads. Altogether roughly 80,000 distinct CDR3 sequences are present, 11% to 15% being singletons, with the ten largest covering around 3%. Sequencing was carried out using whole blood. These receptor sequences come from an adult who was a healthcare worker with PCR-confirmed SARS-CoV-2 infection or an uninfected control (not recorded which). Each CDR3 is given without its conserved first and last residue. Fields, in order: CDR3 protein, V gene, J gene.

ASSQDRGRVGEQY	TRBV4-1	TRBJ2-7
SAETSGVHNEQF	TRBV20-1	TRBJ2-1
SARTDGRNTEAF	TRBV20-1	TRBJ1-1
SVNRGSYNEQF	TRBV29-1	TRBJ2-1
ASSQVRDLEQF	TRBV14	TRBJ2-1
ASSLAGGRADTQY	TRBV5-4	TRBJ2-3
ASSLDLGSQY	TRBV11-1	TRBJ2-3
ASSHGGDEAF	TRBV4-1	TRBJ1-1
ASSQGIGSGNREQY	TRBV14	TRBJ2-7
ASSWGQGNTDTQY	TRBV6-1	TRBJ2-3
ASSRGTDTQY	TRBV10-2	TRBJ2-3
ASSPWEGVQETQY	TRBV18	TRBJ2-5
ATAQGRITEAF	TRBV2	TRBJ1-1
ASRATISGNTIY	TRBV2	TRBJ1-3
SVEPGQGDGANVLT	TRBV29-1	TRBJ2-6
ASSQAGGRTDTQY	TRBV3-2	TRBJ2-3
SARPHFGTSGRSSTDTQY	TRBV20-1	TRBJ2-3
ASSFVTGPYEQY	TRBV12-3/TRBV12-4	TRBJ2-7
ASIGQEDTGELF	TRBV6-6	TRBJ2-2
ASSSRTGVVETQY	TRBV6-1	TRBJ2-5
SVAGGTEAF	TRBV20-1	TRBJ1-1
ASSPQGIAGGDEQF	TRBV5-1	TRBJ2-1
ASMRGNEQF	TRBV28	TRBJ2-1
SASRFASGGFETQY	TRBV20-1	TRBJ2-5
ASSLGRGGDGYT	TRBV7-6	TRBJ1-2
AWSPQGQGGGTLF	TRBV30	TRBJ2-2
ASTWTGDVSRNTEAF	TRBV7-9	TRBJ1-1
ASSQATLGGSYTGELF	TRBV4-2	TRBJ2-2
ASSQAVTGALYGYT	TRBV4-1	TRBJ1-2
SAANRENSNQPQH	TRBV20-1	TRBJ1-5
ASSWGPQSYEQY	TRBV7-3	TRBJ2-7
ANRTGRTYEQY	TRBV6-4	TRBJ2-7
ASSEVNGDSWGYT	TRBV6-1	TRBJ1-2
ASRTGYSNQPQH	TRBV6-5	TRBJ1-5
ASRAYVTSPDTQY	TRBV6-2/TRBV6-3	TRBJ2-3
ASSESTGENEKLF	TRBV25-1	TRBJ1-4
ASSRLAGGSSYNEQF	TRBV6-4	TRBJ2-1
ASSYLTGGTEAF	TRBV27	TRBJ1-1
ASSEPGKEGQPQH	TRBV6-1	TRBJ1-5
ASSTRQGQDAGNTIY	TRBV6-6	TRBJ1-3
SVESTGAVKNIQY	TRBV29-1	TRBJ2-4
ASSPRAAAVYEQY	TRBV12-3/TRBV12-4	TRBJ2-7
AISVQGAGGANVLT	TRBV10-3	TRBJ2-6
ASSLGSISPFEEQY	TRBV7-8	TRBJ2-7
ASSYSNGHPNTEAF	TRBV6-6	TRBJ1-1
ASSLALMLSGNTIY	TRBV12-3/TRBV12-4	TRBJ1-3
ASSLRGLMNGYT	TRBV27	TRBJ1-2
ASSQGAENSNQPQH	TRBV14	TRBJ1-5
ASSRGQGRSENTIY	TRBV12-3/TRBV12-4	TRBJ1-3
ASRDSEEKLF	TRBV12-3/TRBV12-4	TRBJ1-4
ARCRENEQF	TRBV10-3	TRBJ2-1
ASGRQELKTGELF	TRBV9	TRBJ2-2
ASSPLAGANNEQF	TRBV7-3	TRBJ2-1
ASSHGLNTGELF	TRBV4-1	TRBJ2-2
ASSLRGRNTEAF	TRBV12-3/TRBV12-4	TRBJ1-1
SARVPGRDNQPQH	TRBV20-1	TRBJ1-5
SVRKQPAYEQY	TRBV29-1	TRBJ2-7
ASSQRARGRGYEQY	TRBV4-1	TRBJ2-7
ASSLGLGPRGQPQH	TRBV5-1	TRBJ1-5